The rows below give T cell receptor beta chains drawn from one sample of a study of CD4 T cells in relation to SARS-CoV-2 and coronaviruses. Produced via immunoSEQ multiplex PCR; TCRdb's table is partial and in-frame only. The repertoire includes 37,000 or so clones, roughly 84% of them detected once, and more than 3.5% sits in the top ten. Antigens of these TCRs are unknown. Material: naive CD4+ T cells from PBMCs, cultured in vitro. These receptors all stem from an adult with COVID-19. The CDR3 runs from the conserved cysteine through the conserved F or W. Each record gives: V gene, J gene, CDR3 protein.

v_call: TRBV15
j_call: TRBJ2-3
cdr3_aa: CATSRAGPTDTQYF

v_call: TRBV13
j_call: TRBJ2-2
cdr3_aa: CASSTRRGGVHTGELFF

v_call: TRBV28
j_call: TRBJ2-7
cdr3_aa: CASIPRGSSGILSYEQYF

v_call: TRBV15
j_call: TRBJ2-5
cdr3_aa: CATHLAGGLLQETQYF

v_call: TRBV5-5
j_call: TRBJ1-2
cdr3_aa: CASSLPGRNYGYTF

v_call: TRBV21-1
j_call: TRBJ1-2
cdr3_aa: CASSKSFQADYGYTF

v_call: TRBV5-1
j_call: TRBJ2-7
cdr3_aa: CASSLEGAFDEQYF

v_call: TRBV25-1
j_call: TRBJ1-2
cdr3_aa: CASSGAGYGYTF

v_call: TRBV19
j_call: TRBJ2-7
cdr3_aa: CASSIGGQSYEQYF

v_call: TRBV13
j_call: TRBJ2-5
cdr3_aa: CASSSGTSGLQETQYF

v_call: TRBV18
j_call: TRBJ1-5
cdr3_aa: CASSGDLNQPQHF

v_call: TRBV14
j_call: TRBJ2-7
cdr3_aa: CASSQNFWRQSHEQYF

v_call: TRBV7-2
j_call: TRBJ2-1
cdr3_aa: CASSLVGFHVSSSYNEQFF

v_call: TRBV7-3
j_call: TRBJ2-2
cdr3_aa: CASSLTPTGELFF

v_call: TRBV5-1
j_call: TRBJ2-1
cdr3_aa: CASSPTRGLIGEQFF

v_call: TRBV9
j_call: TRBJ2-6
cdr3_aa: CASSERGSGANVLTF

v_call: TRBV3-1/TRBV3-2
j_call: TRBJ2-7
cdr3_aa: CASSRDYYDEQYF